This TCR beta chain originates from a study of Ad26.COV2.S vaccination and SARS-CoV-2 variants. At the level of the study: In the study, Ad26.COV2.S was injected intramuscularly once, or twice 56 days apart.

In the case of this clone: What it binds is not known.

Broader study findings: Vaccine recipients showed a spike-specific TCR breadth that was higher than in placebo recipients.

As to treatment: around 19 received Ad26.COV2.S at low or high dose, single or two shots; about 5 received placebo; per-sample allocation not given. The samples date from day 63 after the first vaccine or placebo injection. Spike of the Wuhan-strain SARS-CoV-2 was expressed by an Ad26 vector, which formed the vaccine. Libraries were prepared by immunoSEQ multiplex PCR; TCRdb keeps only in-frame clonotypes and omits some of them. Among about 420,000 clones listed, approximately 90% were seen once. The source is a person aged 18 to 59 who received the Ad26.COV2.S COVID-19 vaccine or a placebo. This specimen was peripheral blood, taken in a trial of Ad26.COV2.S vaccine versus placebo.

CDR3 DNA: TGTGCCAGCAGCTTATCAACTCACTACGAGCAGTACTTC. Its translation is CASSLSTHYEQYF. The rearrangement joins TRBV11-2 to TRBJ2-7; D not resolved. Germline lookup yields CDR1 SGHAT and CDR2 FQNNGV. The CDR3 loop spans 13 amino acids. V shed 2 bases and J shed 3 bases, with 8 bases lying between them.